Following are 26 T cell receptor beta chains from one sample sequenced in a study of spatial heterogeneity in lung cancer. Time point meaning: blood at routine non-recurrence follow-up after resection. TCRdb re-derived calls from the 5' RACE reads in MiXCR, one entry per CDR3 protein. The table shows about 10,000 distinct CDR3 sequences, with 20% to 25% occurring only once. Material: PBMCs, obtained at follow-up. The receptors originated from a male donor with early-stage non-small cell lung cancer.

In its sample, this clonotype is medium-sized. V and J are TRBV7-3 and TRBJ2-1; D might be TRBD1 (6 bases). Trimming shortened V by 4 bases and J by 0 bases, and 10 bases separated the two germline ends. The CDR3 spans 15 residues. The V gene's germline CDR1 is SGHTA and CDR2 FQGTGA. The CDR3 DNA follows: TGTGCCAGCAGCTACACAGGGAGCTCCTACAATGAGCAGTTCTTC. Amino acid sequence: CASSYTGSSYNEQFF.

V and J are TRBV12-3 or TRBV12-4 and TRBJ2-7; TRBD2 matches at 13 bases. The CDR3 contains 15 residues. V lost 4 bases, J lost 7 bases, and 7 bases stayed unmatched. CDR3 sequence: CASSYGTSGAGEQYF. The CDR3 nucleotides are TGTGCCAGCAGTTATGGGACTAGCGGGGCAGGGGAGCAGTACTTC.

The genes are TRBV6-5 and TRBJ1-1, with D possibly TRBD1 on 6 matching bases. The V end was cut by 2 bases, the J end by 5 bases, with 15 bases between. The CDR3 runs 15 residues. CDR1 and CDR2 (germline): MNHEY, SVGAGI. CDR3 nucleotide sequence: TGTGCCAGCAGTTACGGGAGGGGGTTCCGGACTGAAGCTTTCTTT. It yields the protein CASSYGRGFRTEAFF.

The chain is built from TRBV7-9 and TRBJ1-2, with D uncertain. The germline V and J ends were trimmed by 5 bases and 4 bases, with 17 bases remaining between them. This CDR3 spans 15 amino acids. From germline, CDR1 is SEHNR and CDR2 FQNEAQ (reference sequence). CDR3 nucleotides: TGTGCCAGCAGCCACCCCCGGTTAGGCAGCTATGGCTACACCTTC. Amino acids: CASSHPRLGSYGYTF.

This clonotype was found many times. The chain joins TRBV4-1 to TRBJ2-7; no clear D. V lost 4 bases and J 0 bases, leaving 13 bases between the germline ends. Germline values: CDR1 MGHRA, CDR2 YSYEKL. The CDR3 length is 15 residues. CDR3 in amino acids: CASSLGPTASYEQYF. The CDR3 DNA reads as TGCGCCAGCAGCCTAGGGCCAACGGCCTCCTACGAGCAGTACTTC.

This clonotype was counted ten times or more. V is TRBV12-3 or TRBV12-4 and J is TRBJ1-5; no reliable D call. This CDR3 has 13 amino acids. Trimming took off 6 bases at V and 9 bases at J, with 15 bases between the two ends. The CDR3, as DNA: TGTGCCAGCAGCATAAACCCTAGCGGGCCCCAGCATTTT. It translates to CASSINPSGPQHF.

In this sample, this clonotype turned up a few times. The CDR3 spells CASSLLAGSSYNEQFF. CDR3 sequence (DNA): TGTGCCAGCAGTTTATTGGCGGGAAGCTCCTACAATGAGCAGTTCTTC. V gene TRBV27 combines with J gene TRBJ2-1; weak D call: TRBD2 (6 bases). The germline gives CDR1 MNHEY, CDR2 SMNVEV (reference sequence). The length of the CDR3 is 16 residues. V dropped 1 base and J dropped 0 bases, with 10 bases sitting between them.

The genes are TRBV11-1 and TRBJ2-1; weak D call: TRBD1 (5 bases). Germline V CDR1 and CDR2: SGHAT, FQDESV (reference sequence). This CDR3 comprises 11 residues. The V and J ends lost 5 bases and 8 bases respectively, with 7 bases between them. Here the CDR3 DNA reads TGTGCCAGCAGCGGACATCATGAGCAGTTCTTC. This sequence encodes CASSGHHEQFF.

In its sample, this clonotype was seen many times. The chain joins TRBV14 to TRBJ1-6; D call uncertain. The CDR3 is 13 residues long. Trimming shortened V by 0 bases and J by 11 bases, and 8 bases separated the two germline ends. Per the germline V gene, CDR1 is SGHDN and CDR2 is FVKESK. CDR3 residues: CASSQEQVTPLHF. The CDR3 DNA is TGTGCCAGCAGCCAAGAGCAGGTTACACCCCTCCACTTT.

On this clonotype: With a much larger clone just one base away, this may be a read error. In nucleotides, the CDR3 is TGCGGGGGGGGAGATAGCAATCAGCCCCAGCATTTT. Its translation: CGGGDSNQPQHF. The chain joins TRBV20-1 to TRBJ1-5, with a weak D call TRBD1 (5 bases). CDR3 size: 12 residues. The V gene's germline CDR1 is DFQATT and CDR2 SNEGSKA (reference sequence).

V usage is TRBV13 and J usage is TRBJ2-3; the D gene is possibly TRBD1 (5 bases). This CDR3 spans 17 amino acids. The germline gives CDR1 PRHDT, CDR2 FYEKMQ (reference sequence). The V gene lost 6 bases and the J gene lost 1 base, with 20 bases spanning the gap. CDR3 amino acids: CASSSQGWGLRTDTQYF. The CDR3 region has the DNA TGTGCCAGCAGTTCTCAGGGATGGGGCCTACGCACAGATACGCAGTATTTT. The whole variable domain, filled in from reference TRBV13 and TRBJ2-3, reads AAGVIQSPRHLIKEKRETATLKCYPIPRHDTVYWYQQGPGQDPQFLISFYEKMQSDKGSIPDRFSAQQFSDYHSELNMSSLELGDSALYFCASSSQGWGLRTDTQYFGPGTRLTVL.

The V call is TRBV7-2, the J call TRBJ2-7; D gene uncertain. V lost 2 bases and J 0 bases, leaving 11 bases between the germline ends. The CDR3 extends over 15 amino acids. The V gene's germline CDR1 is SGHTA and CDR2 FQGNSA. As DNA, the CDR3 is TGTGCCAGCAGCTTACGCGCAGGTCCCTCCTACGAGCAGTACTTC. Its protein is CASSLRAGPSYEQYF. The variable domain in full, with the rest retrieved from reference TRBV7-2 and TRBJ2-7, is GAGVSQSPSNKVTEKGKDVELRCDPISGHTALYWYRQSLGQGLEFLIYFQGNSAPDKSGLPSDRFSAERTGGSVSTLTIQRTQQEDSAVYLCASSLRAGPSYEQYFGPGTRLTVT.

In this sample, this clonotype turned up many times. The rearrangement uses TRBV1 and TRBJ2-7; the table calls TRBD2, which could not be checked here. TRBV1 is a pseudogene. The CDR3 loop spans 18 amino acids. Written as DNA, the CDR3 is TGCACCAGCAGCCAAAGAGGTAAAGAGCTAGCGGCTACCTACGAGCAGTACTTC. The encoded protein is CTSSQRGKELAATYEQYF.

The V gene is TRBV20-1, the J gene TRBJ2-3, with TRBD2 as a possible D gene (6 bases). Trimming took 1 base from V and 2 from J, leaving 13 bases between them. CDR1 is DFQATT, CDR2 SNEGSKA, per germline (reference sequence). The CDR3 covers 15 residues. CDR3 DNA sequence: TGCAGTGCTAGAGTGGGCGGGGCCTACACAGATACGCAGTATTTT. As protein: CSARVGGAYTDTQYF.

This clonotype was seen more than once but under ten times. The J gene is TRBJ1-5, the V gene TRBV12-3 or TRBV12-4; maybe TRBD1 (6 bases). The CDR3 loop spans 14 amino acids. Trimming removed 5 bases from V and 6 bases from J, with 14 bases in between. The CDR3 nucleotides are TGTGCCAGCAGTACCACAGGGTTTCGTCAGCCCCAGCATTTT. It yields the protein CASSTTGFRQPQHF.

DNA for the CDR3: TGTGCCAGCAGCCACTTGGAGCGACCAGATACGCAGTATTTT. Amino acid sequence: CASSHLERPDTQYF. The genes are TRBV9 and TRBJ2-3; D not certain. CDR3 length: 14 amino acids. Germline V gene sequence: CDR1 SGDLS, CDR2 YYNGEE. Trimming removed 4 bases from V and 4 bases from J, with 13 bases in between.

The chain couples TRBV18 to TRBJ2-1, with unresolved D. The CDR3 has 14 residues. Germline CDR1 is KGHSH and CDR2 is LQKENI. With 6 bases removed from V and 6 bases from J, the gap between germline ends came to 15 bases. The CDR3 region has the DNA TGTGCCAGCTCGCTGTCTGGGAACTCCAATGAGCAGTTCTTC. Its translation: CASSLSGNSNEQFF.

This chain joins TRBV12-3 or TRBV12-4 and TRBJ2-3, with D tentatively TRBD2 (5 bases). The V end lost 5 bases, the J end lost 5 bases, and 17 bases lay between the germline ends. This CDR3 has 15 amino acids. The chain's CDR3 is CASSARNPGGDTQYF. Written as DNA, the CDR3 is TGTGCCAGCAGTGCCAGAAATCCCGGAGGAGATACGCAGTATTTT.

This clonotype is deemed medium-sized. The V call is TRBV5-1, the J call TRBJ1-4, with TRBD1 as a possible D gene (5 bases). CDR3 size: 16 residues. V was trimmed by 0 bases and J by 7 bases, leaving 16 bases between them. Germline-derived CDR1 and CDR2 are SGHRS and YFSETQ. The CDR3 DNA reads TGCGCCAGCAGCTTGGTCGGTCAGGGTGAAGGTGAAAAACTGTTTTTT. As protein: CASSLVGQGEGEKLFF.

The chain employs TRBV18 and TRBJ2-7, with a possible D match to TRBD1 (5 bases). V was cut by 5 bases and J by 0 bases, with 11 bases left in between. From germline, CDR1 is KGHSH and CDR2 LQKENI. CDR3 size: 14 residues. For the CDR3, the DNA is TGTGCCAGCTCAACTGGACACATCTCCTACGAGCAGTACTTC. Translated, it gives CASSTGHISYEQYF. Variable domain in full (rest from reference TRBV18 and TRBJ2-7): NAGVMQNPRHLVRRRGQEARLRCSPMKGHSHVYWYRQLPEEGLKFMVYLQKENIIDESGMPKERFSAEFPKEGPSILRIQQVVRGDSAAYFCASSTGHISYEQYFGPGTRLTVT.

This chain joins TRBV4-1 and TRBJ1-5; D not resolved. V was clipped by 4 bases and J by 6 bases, with 16 bases between them. The CDR3 has 15 residues. CDR1 and CDR2 from the germline V gene are MGHRA and YSYEKL. Here the CDR3 DNA reads TGCGCCAGCAGCCTCCAATTGATAGGAGGTCAGCCCCAGCATTTT. This gives the protein CASSLQLIGGQPQHF.

The V and J genes are TRBV19 and TRBJ2-5, with TRBD1 matching over 9 bases. Looked up from germline, CDR1 is LNHDA and CDR2 is SQIVND (reference sequence). The CDR3 covers 13 residues. The V gene end was trimmed by 7 bases and the J gene end by 9 bases; junction bases not matched to a gene: 9. CDR3 protein: CASTRGQGESQYF. CDR3 coding DNA: TGTGCCAGTACGCGGGGACAGGGTGAATCCCAGTACTTC.

Relative to its sample, this clonotype is medium-sized (0.01 to 0.1%). The rearrangement links TRBV7-2 to TRBJ2-7, with TRBD1 matching 8 bases. Unmatched junction bases numbered 13, after V lost 8 bases and J lost 4 bases. From germline, CDR1 is SGHTA and CDR2 FQGNSA. This CDR3 has 15 amino acids. In DNA, the CDR3 is TGTGCCAGCGGACAGGGCCCCATTGATCCTTACGAGCAGTACTTC. Translating it yields CASGQGPIDPYEQYF.

By its share, this clonotype is medium-sized (0.01 to 0.1%). The V gene is TRBV27, the J gene TRBJ2-5, with TRBD1 matching 7 bases. CDR1 MNHEY and CDR2 SMNVEV come from the germline V gene (reference sequence). This CDR3 is built from 17 residues. The junction had 14 bases not matched to a gene; V was cut back by 3 bases and J by 4 bases. The CDR3 DNA follows: TGTGCCAGCAGTTTCAAAACCAGGGAGACAGGGCGAGAGACCCAGTACTTC. It is translated as CASSFKTRETGRETQYF.

This clonotype was detected ten times or more. The chain links TRBV5-1 to TRBJ1-1, with D tentatively TRBD1 (6 bases). Per the germline V gene, CDR1 is SGHRS and CDR2 is YFSETQ. The CDR3 runs to 15 residues. Trimming shortened V by 1 base and J by 2 bases, and 12 bases separated the two germline ends. The CDR3 reads CASSLRVGGNTEAFF. In DNA, the CDR3 is TGCGCCAGCAGCTTGAGGGTAGGGGGAAACACTGAAGCTTTCTTT.

The chain is built from TRBV18 and TRBJ2-3; 7 nucleotides align to TRBD1. In germline, CDR1 is KGHSH, CDR2 LQKENI. V shed 3 bases, J shed 6 bases, and the junction held 12 bases outside the gene matches. The CDR3 spans 16 residues. The CDR3 DNA follows: TGTGCCAGCTCACCCGCTTCACAGGGGTTCAAGGATACGCAGTATTTT. It encodes CASSPASQGFKDTQYF.